Listed below are T cell receptor beta chains from one sample, sequenced in a study of control samples from healthy donors and cancer patients. Using immunoSEQ multiplex PCR, the repertoire was profiled, and TCRdb retains in-frame clones only, with some absent. The data contain 130,000 to 150,000 clones, roughly 89% of them singletons. The sequencing input was blood. Receptors were obtained from a man aged 25 to 40 in good health. Each CDR3 is given with its conserved first and last residue. A D gene is named only where the DNA matches it firmly. The size field is filled for only some rows; it gives once, few, many or a size class.

d_gene | j_gene | abundance | v_gene | CDR3aa | CDR3nt
. | TRBJ2-1 | . | TRBV5-6 | CARVGGSCYNEQFF | TGTGCCAGGGTAGGAGGGAGTTGCTACAATGAGCAGTTCTTC
TRBD1 | TRBJ2-1 | . | TRBV5-5 | CASSLTGGYYNEQFF | TGTGCCAGCAGCTTAACAGGGGGCTACTACAATGAGCAGTTCTTC
. | TRBJ2-1 | . | TRBV13 | CASSFGVRGSEQFF | TGTGCCAGCAGCTTTGGGGTAAGAGGTAGTGAGCAGTTCTTC
TRBD1 | TRBJ1-6 | few | TRBV2 | CASSQDRAGIYNSPLHF | TGTGCCAGCAGCCAGGACAGGGCAGGAATCTATAATTCACCCCTCCACTTT
. | TRBJ1-1 | . | TRBV19 | CASSPERKTEAFF | TGTGCCAGTAGTCCTGAGCGGAAGACTGAAGCTTTCTTT
. | TRBJ2-1 | . | TRBV6-5 | CASSYQEGMAEDEQFF | TGTGCCAGCAGTTATCAAGAGGGAATGGCGGAGGATGAGCAGTTCTTC
TRBD2 | TRBJ2-2 | . | TRBV5-1 | CASSLRVAGPTGELFF | TGCGCCAGCAGCCTCCGGGTAGCGGGACCCACCGGGGAGCTGTTTTTT
TRBD1 | TRBJ2-5 | . | TRBV4-1 | CASSQGGQGETQYF | TGCGCCAGCAGCCAAGGGGGACAGGGGGAGACCCAGTACTTC
. | TRBJ2-3 | . | TRBV24-1 | CATSDLAQTSTDTQYF | TGTGCCACCAGTGATTTGGCGCAGACTAGCACAGATACGCAGTATTTT
. | TRBJ2-1 | once | TRBV9 | CASSVENNEQFF | TGTGCCAGCAGCGTAGAAAACAATGAGCAGTTCTTC
. | TRBJ2-2 | . | TRBV9 | CASSARDPGLSTGELFF | TGTGCCAGCAGCGCCCGAGACCCTGGACTCAGCACCGGGGAGCTGTTTTTT
. | TRBJ1-2 | . | TRBV7-2 | CASSSGPVYGYTF | TGTGCCAGCAGCTCAGGTCCAGTCTATGGCTACACCTTC
. | TRBJ2-1 | . | TRBV6-6 | CASSWGSSYNEQFF | TGTGCCAGCAGTTGGGGGAGCTCCTACAATGAGCAGTTCTTC
. | TRBJ1-4 | . | TRBV18 | CASWGAEKLFF | TGTGCCAGCTGGGGTGCCGAAAAACTGTTTTTT
TRBD1 | TRBJ1-2 | . | TRBV2 | CASSGTGGIGYTF | TGTGCCAGCAGTGGAACAGGGGGTATTGGCTACACCTTC
. | TRBJ1-5 | . | TRBV28 | CATRPANQPQHF | TGTGCCACACGGCCGGCCAATCAGCCCCAGCATTTT
. | TRBJ1-4 | . | TRBV28 | CASSPGQGYEKLFF | TGTGCCAGCAGTCCGGGGCAGGGATATGAAAAACTGTTTTTT
. | TRBJ2-4 | . | TRBV11-3 | CASSLDTAQGTKNIQYF | TGTGCCAGCAGCTTAGATACTGCTCAGGGGACCAAAAACATTCAGTACTTC
. | TRBJ2-2 | . | TRBV6-7 | CASSSGTLNTGELFF | TGTGCCAGCAGCTCCGGGACTCTGAACACCGGGGAGCTGTTTTTT
. | TRBJ1-3 | once | TRBV28 | CASSSPPLLGVGNTIYF | TGTGCCAGCAGTTCCCCTCCATTGTTAGGGGTTGGAAACACCATATATTTT
. | TRBJ1-4 | . | TRBV11-3 | CASSYWGANEKLFF | TGTGCCAGCAGCTATTGGGGGGCTAATGAAAAACTGTTTTTT
TRBD1 | TRBJ1-5 | . | TRBV5-1 | CASSLGQGDNQPQHF | TGCGCCAGCAGCTTGGGACAGGGCGACAATCAGCCCCAGCATTTT
. | TRBJ2-1 | . | TRBV14 | CASSLKSSYNEQFF | TGTGCCAGCAGTCTTAAAAGCTCCTACAATGAGCAGTTCTTC
. | TRBJ2-3 | . | TRBV7-2 | CASIPGVSSTDTQYF | TGTGCCAGCATCCCAGGGGTATCTAGCACAGATACGCAGTATTTT
. | TRBJ2-5 | . | TRBV6-5 | CASRRGVLLQETQYF | TGTGCCAGCCGTCGCGGGGTGTTATTGCAAGAGACCCAGTACTTC
TRBD2 | TRBJ2-3 | . | TRBV30 | CAWSVTSGTITDTQYF | TGTGCCTGGAGCGTGACTAGCGGGACTATAACAGATACGCAGTATTTT
. | TRBJ1-2 | . | TRBV27 | CASRLRGSAANYGYTF | TGTGCCAGCAGATTGCGGGGGTCCGCAGCTAACTATGGCTACACCTTC
. | TRBJ2-6 | . | TRBV19 | CASSYPISGANVLTF | TGTGCCAGTAGTTATCCGATCTCTGGGGCCAACGTCCTGACTTTC
. | TRBJ2-7 | . | TRBV4-3 | CASSQDGTYEQYF | TGCGCCAGCAGCCAAGACGGTACCTACGAGCAGTACTTC
TRBD2 | TRBJ2-1 | . | TRBV28 | CASSSSGTSRHNEQFF | TGTGCCAGCAGTTCGTCCGGGACTAGCCGACACAATGAGCAGTTCTTC
TRBD1 | TRBJ1-5 | . | TRBV6-5 | CASSLVRDRGEDF | TGTGCCAGCAGTCTAGTCCGGGACAGGGGAGAGGATTTT
. | TRBJ2-3 | . | TRBV5-1 | CASRRVFSTDTQYF | TGCGCCAGCAGGCGGGTCTTCAGCACAGATACGCAGTATTTT
. | TRBJ1-4 | . | TRBV21-1 | CASSKGCGQTNEKLFF | TGTGCCAGCAGCAAAGGCTGCGGACAGACTAATGAAAAACTGTTTTTT
TRBD2 | TRBJ2-7 | . | TRBV28 | CASSLPGTSGYTYEQYF | TGTGCCAGCAGCCTACCCGGGACTAGCGGGTACACCTACGAGCAGTACTTC
TRBD1 | TRBJ1-6 | . | TRBV7-2 | CASSFRQGDSPLHF | TGTGCCAGCAGCTTCCGACAGGGTGATTCACCCCTCCACTTT
TRBD1 | TRBJ1-5 | . | TRBV28 | CASSHRRGPGNQPQHF | TGTGCCAGCAGCCATCGCAGGGGGCCAGGCAATCAGCCCCAGCATTTT
TRBD1 | TRBJ1-1 | few | TRBV12-3/TRBV12-4 | CASIPGQGTEAFF | TGTGCCAGCATCCCGGGACAGGGCACTGAAGCTTTCTTT
TRBD1 | TRBJ2-1 | . | TRBV7-8 | CASSFYRGNHNEQFF | TGTGCCAGCAGCTTTTACAGGGGGAACCACAATGAGCAGTTCTTC
. | TRBJ2-7 | once | TRBV11-3 | CASSPGPNDSLYEQYF | TGTGCCAGCAGCCCAGGGCCCAACGATAGCCTCTACGAGCAGTACTTC
. | TRBJ2-5 | . | TRBV6-1 | CASRLGKETQYF | TGTGCCAGCAGGTTAGGGAAGGAGACCCAGTACTTC
. | TRBJ2-3 | . | TRBV19 | CASRQTVSTDTQYF | TGTGCCAGTAGACAAACAGTTAGCACAGATACGCAGTATTTT
TRBD1 | TRBJ1-4 | . | TRBV18 | CASSSTDRTELFF | TGTGCCAGCTCAAGCACGGACAGGACGGAACTGTTTTTT
TRBD1 | TRBJ2-1 | . | TRBV7-9 | CASREPGQGFDEQFF | TGTGCCAGCAGAGAGCCGGGACAGGGGTTCGATGAGCAGTTCTTC
TRBD2 | TRBJ2-3 | . | TRBV7-2 | CASSFQRGYTDTQYF | TGTGCCAGCAGCTTCCAGCGGGGGTACACAGATACGCAGTATTTT